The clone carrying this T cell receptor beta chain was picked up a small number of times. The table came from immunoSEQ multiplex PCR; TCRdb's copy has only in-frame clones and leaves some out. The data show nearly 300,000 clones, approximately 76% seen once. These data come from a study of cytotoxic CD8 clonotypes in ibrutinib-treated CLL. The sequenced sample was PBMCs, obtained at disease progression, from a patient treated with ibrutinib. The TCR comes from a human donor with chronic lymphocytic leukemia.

The CDR3, as DNA: TGTGCCAGCAGTCGGGGGTACTCCTACGAGCAGTACTTC. Residues: CASSRGYSYEQYF. V is TRBV25-1 and J is TRBJ2-7, with D perhaps TRBD2 (6 bases). This CDR3 comprises 13 residues. The V end lost 5 bases, the J end lost 0 bases, and 8 bases lay between the germline ends. Germline values: CDR1 MGHDK, CDR2 SYGVNS.